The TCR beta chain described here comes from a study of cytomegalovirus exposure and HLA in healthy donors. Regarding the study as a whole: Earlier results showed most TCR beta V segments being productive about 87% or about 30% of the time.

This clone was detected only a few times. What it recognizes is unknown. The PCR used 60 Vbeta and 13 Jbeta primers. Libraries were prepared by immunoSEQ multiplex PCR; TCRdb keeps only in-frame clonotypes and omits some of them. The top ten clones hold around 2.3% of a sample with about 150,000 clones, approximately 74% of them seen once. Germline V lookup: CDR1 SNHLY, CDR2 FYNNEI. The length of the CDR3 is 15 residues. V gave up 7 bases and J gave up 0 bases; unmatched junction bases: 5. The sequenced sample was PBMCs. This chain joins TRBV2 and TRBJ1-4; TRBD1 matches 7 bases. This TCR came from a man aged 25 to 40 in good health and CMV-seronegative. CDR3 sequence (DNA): TGTGCCAGCACCACAGACAGGGCAACTAATGAAAAACTGTTTTTT. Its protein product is CASTTDRATNEKLFF. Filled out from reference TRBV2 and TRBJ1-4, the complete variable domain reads EPEVTQTPSHQVTQMGQEVILRCVPISNHLYFYWYRQILGQKVEFLVSFYNNEISEKSEIFDDQFSVERPDGSNFTLKIRSTKLEDSAMYFCASTTDRATNEKLFFGSGTQLSVL.